These 9 T cell receptor beta chains came from one sample sequenced in a study of shared clonotypes between healthy human individuals. The assay was immunoSEQ multiplex PCR, and TCRdb's table has in-frame clones only and misses some. The table shows approximately 1.5 million clones, with roughly 98% occurring only once. Material: naive CD4+ T cells sorted from blood. The subset denotes: CD45RA+ positively selected. These receptors were collected from a man in his thirties or forties in good health.

This clone was recorded only once. This rearrangement joins TRBV7-7 to TRBJ2-1, with 7 bases aligning to TRBD1. Trimming took 3 bases from V and 9 from J; bases not matched to a gene: 5. CDR3 length equals 13 residues. CDR1 SSHAT and CDR2 FNYEAQ come from the germline V gene (reference sequence). The DNA for the CDR3 is TGTGCCAGCAGCTTGAAACAGGGGACTGAGCAGTTCTTC. Protein product: CASSLKQGTEQFF.

CDR3 sequence reads: CASSESRSQGIGEKLFF. The CDR3 DNA sequence: TGCGCCAGCAGTGAGTCAAGGAGTCAGGGGATCGGAGAAAAACTGTTTTTT. The rearrangement joins TRBV10-1 to TRBJ1-4; D perhaps matches TRBD1 (6 bases). In germline, CDR1 is WNHNN, CDR2 SYGVQD (reference sequence). The CDR3 consists of 17 residues. V gave up 0 bases and J gave up 8 bases, with 19 bases separating them.

V gene TRBV2 combines with J gene TRBJ2-3; TRBD2 aligns across 7 bases. CDR3 length: 15 amino acids. With 7 bases clipped from V and 0 bases from J, the junction kept 7 bases outside the gene matches. Germline lookup yields CDR1 SNHLY and CDR2 FYNNEI. CDR3 sequence: CASKGLVLSTDTQYF. CDR3 sequence (DNA): TGTGCCAGCAAAGGACTAGTCCTCAGCACAGATACGCAGTATTTT.

This rearrangement joins TRBV7-9 to TRBJ2-3; TRBD2 aligns across 12 bases. Germline loops: CDR1 SEHNR, CDR2 FQNEAQ (reference sequence). The CDR3 is 17 residues long. The V gene end was trimmed by 5 bases and the J gene end by 5 bases; junction bases not matched to a gene: 11. The CDR3 protein is CASSILRTSGTLDTQYF. DNA of the CDR3: TGTGCCAGCAGCATCCTACGGACTAGCGGGACTTTAGATACGCAGTATTTT. The complete variable domain, with remaining parts taken from reference TRBV7-9 and TRBJ2-3, reads DTGVSQNPRHKITKRGQNVTFRCDPISEHNRLYWYRQTLGQGPEFLTYFQNEAQLEKSRLLSDRFSAERPKGSFSTLEIQRTEQGDSAMYLCASSILRTSGTLDTQYFGPGTRLTVL.

The chain has TRBV14 and TRBJ2-3; D is ambiguous. The CDR3 sequence is 14 residues long. Germline CDR1 is SGHDN and CDR2 is FVKESK. V lost 4 bases to trimming and J lost 6 bases, with 14 bases between them. The DNA of the CDR3 is TGTGCCAGCAGCCGGGATCACTCCGTGGATACGCAGTATTTT. Translated, it gives CASSRDHSVDTQYF.

The chain is built from TRBV5-8 and TRBJ2-7; 11 bases agree with TRBD1. The germline V gene has CDR1 SGHTS and CDR2 YDEGEE. With 4 bases clipped from V and 7 bases from J, the junction kept 10 bases outside the gene matches. The length of the CDR3 is 15 residues. The CDR3 protein is CASSNGQGADYEQYF. CDR3 nucleotides: TGTGCCAGCAGCAACGGACAGGGGGCGGATTATGAGCAGTACTTC.

This chain connects TRBV2 to TRBJ1-1; no definite D call. Trimming left V 5 bases short and J 1 base short, with 11 bases between. Germline-derived CDR1 and CDR2 are SNHLY and FYNNEI. CDR3 length: 14 residues. The CDR3: CASSPLAQNTEAFF. The CDR3, as DNA: TGTGCCAGCAGTCCCCTAGCACAGAACACTGAAGCTTTCTTT.

This clone was picked up one time. V and J are TRBV27 and TRBJ2-3; unclear D gene. CDR3 length equals 16 residues. V gave up 2 bases and J gave up 2 bases, with 14 bases separating them. In germline, CDR1 is MNHEY, CDR2 SMNVEV (reference sequence). The CDR3 DNA sequence: TGTGCCAGCAGTTTAGGCCCCCGCCCCAACACAGATACGCAGTATTTT. It yields the protein CASSLGPRPNTDTQYF.

The V and J genes are TRBV19 and TRBJ2-5, with unresolved D. Per the germline V gene, CDR1 is LNHDA and CDR2 is SQIVND (reference sequence). CDR3 size: 13 residues. V was clipped by 10 bases and J by 2 bases, with 14 bases between them. This CDR3 is CATPAARQETQYF. CDR3 sequence (DNA): TGTGCCACCCCGGCGGCTCGACAAGAGACCCAGTACTTC.